This T cell receptor beta chain was identified during a study of blood T cell repertoires in COVID-19. Authors' methods: Reference gene primer amplification in the assay estimated nucleated cell counts. Profiled with immunoSEQ multiplex PCR; TCRdb holds only in-frame clones, not every one. V, J and clone size were drawn from that table, and D and trimming were deduced from the DNA. This table has about 200,000 clones, approximately 87% appearing once. This CDR3 is built from 15 residues. V lost 0 bases and J lost 4, with 12 bases in between. Germline values: CDR1 MNHEY, CDR2 SMNVEV (reference sequence).

Sequencing used peripheral blood. The chain is built from TRBV27 and TRBJ1-2; D is perhaps TRBD1 (6 bases). The sequence was obtained from a woman between 65 and 79 years old with acute or convalescent COVID-19. CDR3 protein: CASSLSRGGLYGYTF. CDR3 nucleotide sequence: TGTGCCAGCAGTTTATCTCGCGGGGGGCTCTATGGCTACACCTTC.